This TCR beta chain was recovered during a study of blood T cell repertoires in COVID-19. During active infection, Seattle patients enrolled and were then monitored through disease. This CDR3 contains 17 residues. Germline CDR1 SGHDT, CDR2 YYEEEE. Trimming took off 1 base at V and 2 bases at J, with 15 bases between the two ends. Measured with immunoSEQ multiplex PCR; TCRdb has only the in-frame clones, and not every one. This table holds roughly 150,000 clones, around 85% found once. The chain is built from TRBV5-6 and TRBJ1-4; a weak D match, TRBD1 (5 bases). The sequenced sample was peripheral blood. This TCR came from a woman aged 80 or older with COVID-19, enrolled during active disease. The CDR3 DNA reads TGTGCCAGCAGCTTGAGGTTTTTAGGGGCGACTAATGAAAAACTGTTTTTT. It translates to CASSLRFLGATNEKLFF.